This T cell receptor beta chain was sequenced for a study of T cell repertoires in cytomegalovirus infection. Each CDR3 protein is one row after TCRdb ran MiXCR on the reads. The sample contains 800,000 to 950,000 distinct CDR3 sequences, roughly 33% of which appear only once. This clonotype was recorded once. What it recognizes is unknown. The CDR3 loop spans 16 amino acids. CDR1 is KGHDR and CDR2 is SFDVKD in the germline V gene. V gave up 4 bases and J gave up 4 bases; unmatched junction bases: 9. V gene TRBV24-1 combines with J gene TRBJ2-1, with TRBD2 matching over 7 bases. Sequenced material: cultured CD8+ T cells from PBMCs, taken from culture after CMV antigen stimulation. The source is a human donor in good health (CMV status not recorded). Some clones in this sample may be carry-over from other donors' samples. CDR3: CATSDPTSDQYNEQFF. Written as DNA, the CDR3 is TGTGCCACCAGTGACCCCACTAGCGACCAATACAATGAGCAGTTCTTC.